This TCR beta chain was profiled in a study of neoadjuvant anti-PD-1 for oral cavity cancer. Whole-study findings and limits: Higher pretreatment blood Treg/Th17 ratios correlated with higher pretreatment blood and lower post-treatment tumor TCRbeta clonality.

Patients had newly diagnosed, untreated stage II-IVA oral cavity squamous cell carcinoma. About this clone itself: No antigen is known for it.

V gave up 4 bases and J gave up 4 bases, with 11 bases separating them. The CDR3 spans 14 residues. In germline, CDR1 is WSHSY, CDR2 SAAADI. Method: immunoSEQ multiplex PCR; TCRdb's copy keeps in-frame clones and lacks some. This table holds approximately 72,000 clones, around four fifths found once. The TCR sequence derives from a person aged 35-80 years with oral cavity squamous cell carcinoma. V and J are TRBV10-2 and TRBJ2-1; weak D call: TRBD1 (5 bases). The sample in question was PBMCs, obtained before nivolumab (anti-PD-1) treatment. The CDR3 loop reads CASSGPGPYNEQFF. The CDR3 coding sequence is TGCGCCAGCAGTGGACCAGGGCCTTACAATGAGCAGTTCTTC.